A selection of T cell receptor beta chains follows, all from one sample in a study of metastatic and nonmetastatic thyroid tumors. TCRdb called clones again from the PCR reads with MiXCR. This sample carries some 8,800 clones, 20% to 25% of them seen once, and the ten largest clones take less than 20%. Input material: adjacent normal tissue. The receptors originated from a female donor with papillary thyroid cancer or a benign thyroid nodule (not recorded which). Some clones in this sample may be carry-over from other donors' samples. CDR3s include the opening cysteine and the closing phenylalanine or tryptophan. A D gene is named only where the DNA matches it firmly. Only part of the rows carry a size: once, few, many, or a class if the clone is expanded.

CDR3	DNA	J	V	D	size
CTGDPHYGYTF	TGCACCGGGGACCCTCACTATGGCTACACCTTC	TRBJ1-2	TRBV20-1	NA	NA
CAISRRAHEKLFF	TGTGCCATCTCTCGACGAGCTCACGAAAAACTGTTTTTT	TRBJ1-4	TRBV10-3	NA	few
CASSATGTSGNTIYF	TGTGCCAGCAGCGCTACCGGGACCTCTGGAAACACCATATATTTT	TRBJ1-3	TRBV6-1	NA	NA
CASSLGAGTKYNEQFF	TGTGCCAGCAGCTTAGGGGCCGGAACCAAGTACAATGAGCAGTTCTTC	TRBJ2-1	TRBV5-8	NA	many
CAWTLGDTQYF	TGTGCGTGGACCCTTGGGGATACGCAGTATTTT	TRBJ2-3	TRBV6-1	NA	NA
CASSQGIRGLSGNTIYF	TGTGCCAGCAGCCAAGGAATCCGAGGGCTCTCTGGAAACACCATATATTTT	TRBJ1-3	TRBV3-1	NA	many
CASSLYKNTEAFF	TGTGCCAGCAGTTTATACAAGAACACTGAAGCTTTCTTT	TRBJ1-1	TRBV6-4	NA	few
CASSSGLALREQYF	TGTGCCAGCAGCTCGGGACTAGCCCTCAGGGAGCAGTACTTC	TRBJ2-7	TRBV11-2	TRBD2	medium-sized
CASSLGWGQGGYVYTF	TGTGCCAGCAGCTTGGGGTGGGGACAGGGGGGCTATGTCTACACCTTC	TRBJ1-2	TRBV11-2	TRBD1	NA
CASIPRIPDFSGVKETQYF	TGTGCCAGCATCCCCCGTATTCCTGACTTCTCCGGGGTCAAAGAGACCCAGTACTTC	TRBJ2-5	TRBV12-3/TRBV12-4	NA	NA
CASSARSNEQFF	TGTGCCAGCAGCGCTAGGTCAAATGAGCAGTTCTTC	TRBJ2-1	TRBV11-2	NA	many
CATSEEGPYNEQFF	TGTGCCACCAGTGAGGAGGGACCTTACAATGAGCAGTTCTTC	TRBJ2-1	TRBV24-1	NA	medium-sized
CASSSTGRELFF	TGCGCCAGCAGCTCTACAGGGCGGGAGCTGTTTTTT	TRBJ2-2	TRBV5-1	NA	NA
CASTGPSGSNEQFF	TGTGCCAGCACCGGGCCTAGCGGGAGCAATGAGCAGTTCTTC	TRBJ2-1	TRBV28	TRBD2	medium-sized
CANSTDRGTDTQYF	TGCGCCAACAGCACGGACAGGGGCACAGATACGCAGTATTTT	TRBJ2-3	TRBV5-1	TRBD1	many
CASSFPGQGAETQYF	TGTGCCAGCAGCTTCCCTGGACAGGGAGCAGAGACCCAGTACTTC	TRBJ2-5	TRBV5-1	TRBD1	NA
CASSQVAGTYYEQYF	TGTGCCAGCAGCCAAGTTGCGGGAACCTACTACGAGCAGTACTTC	TRBJ2-7	TRBV4-2	NA	many
CASSALGHEQYF	TGCGCCAGCAGCGCTCTAGGCCACGAGCAGTACTTC	TRBJ2-7	TRBV5-1	NA	NA
CASSSHDSGRTTPYEQYF	TGTGCCAGCAGTTCCCACGATAGCGGACGCACAACACCCTACGAGCAGTACTTC	TRBJ2-7	TRBV28	NA	NA
CASTVGSNQPQHF	TGTGCCAGCACCGTGGGTAGCAATCAGCCCCAGCATTTT	TRBJ1-5	TRBV12-3/TRBV12-4	NA	many
CATSKGGQNYQPQHF	TGTGCCACCTCCAAAGGGGGACAGAATTATCAGCCCCAGCATTTT	TRBJ1-5	TRBV6-1	TRBD1	few
CSASRLMDQPQHF	TGCAGTGCTAGTAGGCTCATGGATCAGCCCCAGCATTTT	TRBJ1-5	TRBV20-1	NA	many
CASSYSGTGLPYEQYF	TGTGCCAGCAGTTACTCGGGGACAGGGTTGCCTTACGAGCAGTACTTC	TRBJ2-7	TRBV6-2/TRBV6-3	TRBD1	medium-sized
CASSFLAGGDTQYF	TGTGCCAGCAGCTTTTTAGCGGGGGGAGATACGCAGTATTTT	TRBJ2-3	TRBV7-2	TRBD2	many
CASSDETGSFAYEQYF	TGTGCCAGCAGTGACGAGACGGGGTCGTTTGCCTACGAGCAGTACTTC	TRBJ2-7	TRBV6-1	NA	many
CASSPRPLAGKYEQYF	TGTGCCAGCAGCCCTAGACCACTAGCGGGAAAATACGAGCAGTACTTC	TRBJ2-7	TRBV11-2	TRBD2	medium-sized
CASSEPGQGVNTEAFF	TGCGCCAGCAGTGAGCCGGGACAGGGGGTGAACACTGAAGCTTTCTTT	TRBJ1-1	TRBV5-1	TRBD1	many
CASSYSPGNTIYF	TGTGCCAGCAGTTACTCTCCGGGAAACACCATATATTTT	TRBJ1-3	TRBV6-5	NA	few
CASSQERGTTQYF	TGTGCCAGCAGCCAAGAGAGGGGAACTACGCAGTATTTT	TRBJ2-3	TRBV4-2	NA	many
CASNRENSGANVLTF	TGTGCCAGCAACCGCGAAAACTCTGGGGCCAACGTCCTGACTTTC	TRBJ2-6	TRBV19	NA	NA
CASSLRRGREETQYF	TGTGCCAGCAGCCTCCGCCGGGGCAGAGAAGAGACCCAGTACTTC	TRBJ2-5	TRBV9	NA	many
CAWSHRVAAFF	TGTGCCTGGAGTCACAGGGTGGCAGCTTTCTTT	TRBJ1-1	TRBV30	NA	NA
CASSLPRPF	TGTGCCAGCAGCTTACCCAGGCCATTC	TRBJ1-2	TRBV7-3	NA	NA
CASSQEKNTEAFF	TGTGCCAGCAGCCAAGAAAAGAACACTGAAGCTTTCTTT	TRBJ1-1	TRBV4-2	NA	many
CASSSEFRTAYEQYF	TGTGCCAGCAGTTCCGAATTTAGGACAGCCTACGAGCAGTACTTC	TRBJ2-7	TRBV6-1	NA	few
CASSTNSGNTIYF	TGTGCCAGCAGCACTAACTCTGGAAACACCATATATTTT	TRBJ1-3	TRBV7-2	NA	once
CASSLMWGAPGSLHF	TGTGCCAGCAGCTTAATGTGGGGGGCCCCTGGGTCCCTCCACTTT	TRBJ1-6	TRBV7-2	NA	medium-sized
CASSLGDASTDTQYF	TGTGCCAGCAGCCTCGGAGACGCTAGCACAGATACGCAGTATTTT	TRBJ2-3	TRBV11-3	NA	many
CASSLGGRLKHEQYF	TGTGCCAGCAGCTTAGGTGGCCGCCTGAAACACGAGCAGTACTTC	TRBJ2-7	TRBV7-8	NA	NA
CASSFGGIDYNSPLHF	TGTGCCAGCAGCTTCGGGGGGATTGACTATAATTCACCCCTCCACTTT	TRBJ1-6	TRBV7-8	NA	NA